This record covers a single T cell receptor (beta chain). Its antigen is not known. The sample belongs to a study of spatial heterogeneity in lung cancer. Study background: The count of detected beta-chain sequences consistently exceeded that of alpha-chain sequences.

The CDR3 is 15 residues long. The germline V gene encodes CDR1 SGHRS and CDR2 YFSETQ. V was pared by 0 bases and J by 5 bases, with 15 bases between. Study outcomes and limitations: Ubiquitous expanded tumor TCRs were observed in blood more at resection than follow-up.

Time point meaning: sample taken at primary tumor resection. Frozen PBMC, nontumor lung or tumor provided whole RNA, which was sequenced unsorted. The 72 donors had untreated early-stage non-small cell lung cancer. Unique molecular identifiers tagged every individual TCR cDNA molecule. MiXCR, applied by TCRdb to the 5' RACE reads, yields one record per CDR3 protein. In the table there are some 3,000 distinct CDR3 sequences, under 35% of which are singletons. The chain couples TRBV5-1 to TRBJ2-7, with D unresolved. The clonotype was recovered from a male donor with early-stage non-small cell lung cancer. Specimen: PBMCs, collected at surgery. CDR3 in DNA: TGCGCCAGCAGCTTGGCCGGGTTCCCTGGGGACGAGCAGTACTTC. It encodes CASSLAGFPGDEQYF.